This T cell receptor beta chain is drawn from a study of shared clonotypes between healthy human individuals. Broader study findings: Rarefaction curves obtained for sorted subsets showed sequencing incomplete despite large depth.

The V gene's germline CDR1 is SGHAT and CDR2 FQNNGV. CDR3 size: 17 residues. V trimming: 1 base; J trimming: 5 bases; junction bases outside the gene matches: 10. A note on this clone: No antigen is known for it.

Sequencing was performed with immunoSEQ multiplex PCR; in TCRdb, only in-frame clones are kept and a portion is missing. The sample yields roughly 1.4 million clones, around 98.5% seen once. This TCR was recovered from a man younger than 45 in good health. The sequencing sample was made of naive CD4+ T cells sorted from blood. Subset in this sample: CD45RA+ positively selected. This chain connects TRBV11-2 to TRBJ2-5, with TRBD2 identical over 10 bases. The CDR3 bases are TGTGCCAGCAGCTTAGGTCTAGCGGGAGAGAGGCGGGAGACCCAGTACTTC. Protein product: CASSLGLAGERRETQYF.